The rows below give T cell receptor beta chains drawn from one sample of a study of cytomegalovirus exposure and HLA in healthy donors. Clones were read by immunoSEQ multiplex PCR, and TCRdb kept only the in-frame ones, dropping some. The data hold some 140,000 clones, with around 79% observed a single time. The material sequenced was PBMCs. Receptor source: a man aged 18 to 30 in good health and CMV-seronegative. Both conserved end residues are part of each CDR3. A D gene is named only where the DNA matches it firmly. For some rows the clone size is stated as once, few or many, or as a class when expanded; others skip it.

TRBJ1-4,-,-,TRBV19,TGTGCCAGTAGTATCAGAGTAGACGGGGGAAAACTGTTTTTT,CASSIRVDGGKLFF
TRBJ1-2,-,TRBD1,TRBV4-2,TGTGCCAGCAGCCAAGAGTCGACAGGGGAAGGCTACACCTTC,CASSQESTGEGYTF
TRBJ1-2,-,-,TRBV7-9,TGTGCCAGCAGTTGGACGGGGGGCTACACCTTC,CASSWTGGYTF
TRBJ2-3,-,TRBD2,TRBV5-4,TGTGCCAGCACCCATTATCGGGCTAGCGGGGGGGCCACAGATACGCAGTATTTT,CASTHYRASGGATDTQYF
TRBJ1-2,-,-,TRBV2,TGTGCCAGCAGTGTCGTCAAGGGAGACTATGGCTACACCTTC,CASSVVKGDYGYTF
TRBJ1-1,few,-,TRBV7-9,TGTGCCAGCAGCTTAGGTGAGGGAGTCACTGAAGCTTTCTTT,CASSLGEGVTEAFF
TRBJ2-7,-,-,TRBV7-2,TGTGCCAGCAGCCACCCCCTATCGCGAGGGCAGTACTTC,CASSHPLSRGQYF
TRBJ1-3,-,-,TRBV5-1,TGCGTCAGCAGCTTGGTGGGACTCAACTCTGGAAACACCATATATTTT,CVSSLVGLNSGNTIYF
TRBJ2-7,-,TRBD1,TRBV7-2,TGTGCCAGCAGCACACGACAGGGAGCCAACGAGCAGTACTTC,CASSTRQGANEQYF
TRBJ2-3,few,-,TRBV4-1,TGCGCCAGCAGCCAAACCGAACTAAGGCCAGATACGCAGTATTTT,CASSQTELRPDTQYF
TRBJ1-1,-,-,TRBV6-1,TGTGCCAGCAGTGCGGACCGGGACTATAGAAGGGAAGCTTTCTTT,CASSADRDYRREAFF
TRBJ2-3,-,TRBD2,TRBV7-2,TGTGCCAGCAGCGCCTTTACTAGCGGGCTCACAGATACGCAGTATTTT,CASSAFTSGLTDTQYF
TRBJ1-1,-,-,TRBV7-9,TGTGCCAGCAGCTTAGGGCGGGGCACTACTGAAGCTTTCTTT,CASSLGRGTTEAFF
TRBJ1-6,-,TRBD1,TRBV30,TGTGCCTGGAGTGCTACCCGGACAGGGAATTCACCCCTCCACTTT,CAWSATRTGNSPLHF
TRBJ2-5,-,-,TRBV6-1,TGTGCCAGCAGTGGGACAGATCTTACCCAGTACTTC,CASSGTDLTQYF
TRBJ2-1,-,TRBD1,TRBV4-3,TGCGCCAGCAGCCTATTTTCCGGGACAGGGCCCAATGAGCAGTTCTTC,CASSLFSGTGPNEQFF
TRBJ1-1,-,-,TRBV27,TGTGCCAGCAGTTTGGGAGACAGGATGAACACTGAAGCTTTCTTT,CASSLGDRMNTEAFF
TRBJ2-1,few,TRBD2,TRBV6-1,TGTGCCAGCAGTGCGACTAGCGGGGGGGCAGGTGAGCAGTTCTTC,CASSATSGGAGEQFF
TRBJ1-1,-,TRBD1,TRBV29-1,TGCAGCGCCTCTCGGACAGGGTTGGGTGAAGCTTTCTTT,CSASRTGLGEAFF
TRBJ1-2,-,-,TRBV19,TGTGCCAGTAGTATTTCAGGGGCGGACTATGGCTACACCTTC,CASSISGADYGYTF
TRBJ2-1,-,TRBD2,TRBV18,TGTGCCAGCTCACCCCTTCTCTTAAGCGGGGGGTCCAATGAGCAGTTCTTC,CASSPLLLSGGSNEQFF
TRBJ2-3,-,-,TRBV28,TGTGCCAGCAAACTCAGACAGTACACAGATACGCAGTATTTT,CASKLRQYTDTQYF
TRBJ2-7,-,-,TRBV6-5,TGTGCCAGCAGTGCAGACGAGCAGTACTTC,CASSADEQYF
TRBJ2-2,-,-,TRBV2,TGTGCCAGCAGTGTAACAGGGTGGAACACCGGGGAGCTGTTTTTT,CASSVTGWNTGELFF
TRBJ1-6,-,-,TRBV13,TGTGCCAGCGGGGTTCGGGAAGGAGCTTCGGCCCTCCACTTT,CASGVREGASALHF
TRBJ2-3,-,-,TRBV9,TGTGCCAGCAGCGTAGGCGGGACAGTGCTTCAAGATACGCAGTATTTT,CASSVGGTVLQDTQYF
TRBJ1-3,-,-,TRBV7-9,TGTGCCAGCAGCTTAACAGTTCTCTCTGGAAACACCATATATTTT,CASSLTVLSGNTIYF
TRBJ1-1,-,-,TRBV5-4,TGTGCCAGCAGCTTGGGCGGGGCAGCGGGTAACACTGAAGCTTTCTTT,CASSLGGAAGNTEAFF
TRBJ2-1,once,TRBD1,TRBV19,TGTGCCAGTAGTACGCGGGGTACAGGGACAGGTAATGAGCAGTTCTTC,CASSTRGTGTGNEQFF
TRBJ2-7,-,TRBD1,TRBV7-2,TGTGCCAGCAGCTTCCCGGACAGGGGTCGCTACGAGCAGTACTTC,CASSFPDRGRYEQYF
TRBJ1-2,-,-,TRBV12-5,TGTGCTAGTGGTGACACAGGGTTCTATGGCTACACCTTC,CASGDTGFYGYTF
TRBJ1-2,-,-,TRBV30,TGTGCCGCCGACAGGATCTATGGCTACACCTTC,CAADRIYGYTF
TRBJ2-6,-,TRBD1,TRBV10-3,TGTGCCATCAGTGCCGGGACAGGGGTTTCTGGGGCCAACGTCCTGACTTTC,CAISAGTGVSGANVLTF
TRBJ1-1,-,-,TRBV10-3,TGTGCCATCAGTGAGGGGGCGGGGGGCACTGAAGCTTTCTTT,CAISEGAGGTEAFF
TRBJ2-7,-,TRBD1,TRBV11-2,TGTGCCAGCAGCTTAGGACAGGGAAATTTCTACGAGCAGTACTTC,CASSLGQGNFYEQYF
TRBJ1-2,-,-,TRBV9,TGTGCCAGCAGCGTAGGTGGGAGCTATGGCTACACCTTC,CASSVGGSYGYTF
TRBJ2-5,-,TRBD1,TRBV7-6,TGTGCCAGCAGCTTAGGGGGACAGAGGGAGACCCAGTACTTC,CASSLGGQRETQYF
TRBJ2-5,-,-,TRBV5-1,TGCGCCAGCAGCTCGTACAGGCCCCCCGTCCAAGAGACCCAGTACTTC,CASSSYRPPVQETQYF
TRBJ1-3,few,TRBD1,TRBV27,TGTGCCAGCAGTCCTCGAGGGGGCAGGCACTCTGGAAACACCATATATTTT,CASSPRGGRHSGNTIYF
TRBJ2-3,-,TRBD2,TRBV4-2,TGTGCCAGCAGCCAAGCCGGGACTAGCGAGGAGACGCAGTATTTT,CASSQAGTSEETQYF
TRBJ2-5,-,-,TRBV5-4,TGTGCCAGCAGCTTGGCCCCCCTGGAGACCCAGTACTTC,CASSLAPLETQYF
TRBJ2-7,many,TRBD1,TRBV6-6,TGTGCCAGCAAACCGGGACAGACAATTCCCTACGAGCAGTACTTC,CASKPGQTIPYEQYF
TRBJ2-1,-,TRBD1,TRBV9,TGTGCCAGCAGCGTAGCGGGACAGGGAGTGAATGAGCAGTTCTTC,CASSVAGQGVNEQFF
TRBJ1-5,-,TRBD1,TRBV18,TGTGCCAGCTCGCGGGGGACAGGGGGGATAGAGCCCCAGCATTTT,CASSRGTGGIEPQHF
TRBJ1-2,-,TRBD1,TRBV30,TGTGCCTGGAGCGCAGGACAGGACTATGGCTACACCTTC,CAWSAGQDYGYTF
TRBJ1-2,-,-,TRBV30,TGTGCCTGGAGTGTACTATTGGGTCGAGGTGGCTACACCTTC,CAWSVLLGRGGYTF
TRBJ1-2,-,TRBD1,TRBV18,TGTGCCAGCTCACCGGACAGGGTCAGCGGTGGCTACACCTTC,CASSPDRVSGGYTF
TRBJ1-2,-,TRBD1,TRBV4-3,TGCGCCAGCAGCCCGGGGACAGTAGCTTATGGCTACACCTTC,CASSPGTVAYGYTF
TRBJ2-2,-,-,TRBV9,TGTGCCAGCAGCGTAGGCTTAGAGCGGGCCCAGAGAAATGACGGGGAGCTGTTTTTT,CASSVGLERAQRNDGELFF
TRBJ2-7,-,-,TRBV27,TGTGCCAGCAGTCTTACGAAAACCCGACAGACTGCCTACGAGCAGTACTTC,CASSLTKTRQTAYEQYF
TRBJ1-4,-,-,TRBV27,TGTGCCAGCAGGCAAACAGGGCCAACTAATGAAAAACTGTTTTTT,CASRQTGPTNEKLFF
TRBJ2-7,-,TRBD1,TRBV6-1,TGTGCCAGCAGTGTGAGGACAGGGCCATACGAGCAGTACTTC,CASSVRTGPYEQYF
TRBJ2-7,-,-,TRBV6-5,TGTGCCAGCAAGGGGGACGCGACCGAGCAGTACTTC,CASKGDATEQYF
TRBJ1-6,-,-,TRBV11-2,TGTGCCAGCAGCTTAGAATATCGTTCACCCCTCCACTTT,CASSLEYRSPLHF
TRBJ1-6,-,TRBD1,TRBV7-8,TGTGCCAGCAGCTCTAGACAGGGGGCAGGTGGTAATTCACCCCTCCACTTT,CASSSRQGAGGNSPLHF
TRBJ1-1,-,TRBD1,TRBV7-9,TGTTCCAGCAGCTTCCGGGACAGGGCGAACACTGAAGCTTTCTTT,CSSSFRDRANTEAFF
TRBJ2-4,-,-,TRBV2,TGTGCCAGCAGCGCTCTCCCGACTCTAGCCAAAAACATTCAGTACTTC,CASSALPTLAKNIQYF
TRBJ2-7,-,TRBD1,TRBV7-2,TGTGCCAGCAGCCCCACGAGGGCAGGGGGATTATACGAGCAGTACTTC,CASSPTRAGGLYEQYF
TRBJ1-2,-,-,TRBV28,TGTGCCAGCAGTTTAGGGCCCAATGGCTACACCTTC,CASSLGPNGYTF
TRBJ1-1,-,TRBD1,TRBV7-2,TGTGCCAGCAGCCCGGCAGGGGGCACTGAAGCTTTCTTT,CASSPAGGTEAFF